This T cell receptor (beta chain) was captured in a study of CD8+ T cells in alopecia areata (dated by TCRdb to the late 2010s). Concerning the study at large: The study used high-throughput TCRbeta sequencing to examine T cell clonal expansion in alopecia areata, in both the C3H/HeJ mouse model and human patients. TCRbeta CDR3 regions were amplified by immunoSEQ multiplex PCR using 35 Vbeta forward and 13 Jbeta reverse primers. Scalp clonality was compared across normal scalp (n=4), patchy alopecia areata scalp (n=8), and alopecia totalis/universalis scalp (n=8). Scalp tissue and sorted CD4+ and CD8+ peripheral blood T cells from patchy and totalis/universalis alopecia areata patients and from healthy controls were covered by human TCRbeta sequencing. RNA was extracted with the PAXgene miRNA kit for fixed scalp, the miRNeasy kit for PBMCs, and the RNeasy kit for mouse skin. Study-level results and caveats: Shared TCR sequences between patients were less evident than in mice, which may be partly attributable to HLA diversity in the patient population. Resident alphabeta T cells in normal human skin are also sequenced, complicating scalp TCR repertoire analysis, unlike mouse skin dominated by gammadelta T cells. Compared with normal scalp, lesional scalp had higher clonality and more expanded CD8+ clones, particularly in alopecia totalis/universalis, a pattern that suggests antigenic drive.

PBMCs were isolated by density centrifugation and stained for CD3, CD4 and CD8, after which CD4+ and CD8+ T cells were sorted on a FACSAria. Scalp biopsies and blood samples were provided by unaffected controls. The CDR3 sequence holds 13 residues, the cysteine and phenylalanine included. Only the CDR3 DNA is retained, 39 bases long and in frame from the first base. V drops 9 bases and J drops 0 bases, leaving 8 bases in between. The germline V gene encodes CDR1 MDHEN and CDR2 SYDVKM. Libraries were constructed by the immunoSEQ multiplex PCR assay. RNA was extracted from all samples and reverse transcribed into cDNA as template for TCR sequencing. SuperScript III was used to make first-strand cDNA, primed with a 2:1 mix of oligo-dT and random hexamers. A synthetic immune receptor repertoire was used to measure amplification bias, and any remaining bias was corrected computationally. Under the source paper's analysis protocol: Raw reads were preprocessed to remove errors, and CDR3 was defined by IMGT conventions from the conserved cysteine to phenylalanine. Clonality was calculated as 1 minus Shannon entropy normalized by log2 of the number of productive unique TCRs. CD4 or CD8 identity of scalp clones was inferred by cross-referencing scalp TCRbeta sequences with sorted blood CD4 and CD8 repertoires. Here the immuneACCESS table is served through TCRdb, limited to in-frame sequences with V and J called. Missing clones are a known gap in these copies; in checked studies unresolved V genes cover under half, and the rest lacks a known reason. The V and J calls and clone size come from that table; D and trimming were worked out from the DNA. This sample gives 150,000 to 200,000 clones in total; 45% to 60% of them show up just once. The ten largest clonotypes hold approximately 4.3% of the sample.

This clone has more than one count but fewer than ten. There is no known antigen for this receptor. No base quality information exists; no much larger clone differs at one position. The chain employs TRBV28 and TRBJ1-4, with no D gene named confidently. This TCR was recovered from a human donor in good health. What was sequenced was CD4+ T cells sorted from blood. The CDR3 loop reads CASVTPTNEKLFF. The nucleotide sequence is TGTGCCAGTGTGACCCCAACTAATGAAAAACTGTTTTTT.